This TCR beta chain was identified in a study of cytomegalovirus exposure and HLA in healthy donors. Study in general: Approximately 80 million unique TCRs from HLA-typed donors were held in an early data release.

In this sample, this clone turned up once. V was clipped by 1 base and J by 8 bases; unmatched bases: 4. CDR1 is LNHNV, CDR2 YYDKDF, per germline (reference sequence). The CDR3 contains 13 residues. The PCR was carried out with 60 Vbeta primers and 13 Jbeta primers. Here immunoSEQ multiplex PCR was the method, and the copy in TCRdb shows in-frame clones only, minus some. Of roughly 190,000 clones in the sample, 62% were seen once. The rearrangement joins TRBV15 to TRBJ1-2; 7 nucleotides line up with TRBD1. Input material: PBMCs. This TCR came from a man aged 40-49 years in good health and CMV-seronegative. In DNA, the CDR3 is TGTGCCACCAGCAGAGGACAGGGCCTGGGCTACACCTTC. The encoded protein is CATSRGQGLGYTF.